This record covers a single T cell receptor (beta chain). Its antigen is unknown. The data stem from a study of STAT3 mutations in large granular lymphocyte leukemia. On the study more broadly: More than half of T-LGLL patients received immunosuppressive therapy.

General study findings and limits: Every T-LGLL patient had at least one immunodominant TCRbeta clonotype. Clonal expansion was inferred from samples taken at other timepoints.

The repertoire was sequenced with immunoSEQ multiplex PCR; TCRdb's copy has only in-frame clones and lacks some. Seen here are 20,000 to 30,000 clones, roughly 93% observed once, and the top ten hold approximately 6%. V dropped 6 bases and J dropped 2; count of bases not matched to a gene: 5. Germline CDR1 reads SEHNR; CDR2 reads FQNEAQ (reference sequence). The CDR3 sequence is 14 residues long. Sequencing used peripheral blood mononuclear cells. V is TRBV7-9 and J is TRBJ2-5; 8 bases match TRBD1. The TCR originated in a man aged 35-49 years with T-cell large granular lymphocyte leukemia. Some clones in this sample may be carry-over from other donors' samples. The chain's CDR3 is CASSLGQGQETQYF. CDR3 bases: TGTGCCAGCAGTCTCGGACAGGGACAAGAGACCCAGTACTTC.